This T cell receptor beta chain was recovered during a study of early T cells in non-severe SARS-CoV-2 infection. This clonotype was detected ten times or more. A single record per CDR3 protein comes from TCRdb applying MiXCR to the 5' RACE reads. The sample lists 30,000 to 35,000 distinct CDR3 sequences, around 7% occurring once. V lost 4 bases and J lost 7; bases outside the gene matches: 7. Germline values: CDR1 SSHAT, CDR2 FNYEAQ (reference sequence). CDR3 length: 14 amino acids. The sequence derives from an adult who was a healthcare worker with PCR-confirmed SARS-CoV-2 infection or an uninfected control (not recorded which). This chain connects TRBV7-7 to TRBJ2-1; 7 bases agree with TRBD2. The sequenced sample consisted of whole blood. The chain's CDR3 is CASSSLAAGNEQFF. CDR3 nucleotide sequence: TGTGCCAGCAGCTCCCTGGCAGCGGGGAATGAGCAGTTCTTC.